This record covers a single T cell receptor beta chain. Its target is unknown. The data are from a study of T cells in Graves' hyperthyroidism and ophthalmopathy. What was amplified from RNA transcripts were TCR beta CDR3 regions. In the first-round RT-PCR of the TCR CDR3, the HTBI primer set was used. TCRdb fed the multiplex PCR reads into MiXCR, producing one record per CDR3 protein. The sample contains a few hundred thousand distinct CDR3 sequences, 15% of which appear only once. The CDR3 runs to 15 residues. V was trimmed by 0 bases and J by 2 bases, leaving 9 bases between them. Germline V lookup: CDR1 SGHKS, CDR2 YYEKEE (reference sequence). Whole-study results and caveats: Among clonotypes expanded in thyroid above 0.001, most were also found in blood. The model made its ophthalmopathy prediction, and onset followed a median about 6.8 months later.

Each patient was aged 18 to 65 and had newly diagnosed hyperthyroidism of under 2 months' duration. For the diagnoses, clinical symptoms, serum thyroxine and TRAb, thyroid ultrasound and orbital computed tomography were used. The sequencing sample was made of blood. The chain joins TRBV5-5 to TRBJ2-1, with D perhaps TRBD2 (5 bases). This receptor was identified in a woman between 25 and 40 years old with Graves' hyperthyroidism. CDR3 protein: CASSLAEGPYNEQFF. The CDR3 DNA reads TGTGCCAGCAGCTTGGCCGAGGGCCCCTACAATGAGCAGTTCTTC.